The sequence of this T cell receptor (beta chain) was determined in a study of CD8+ T cells in alopecia areata. Details on this clone: Sequence at one end of the junction differs from germline and may be a read error.

The CDR3 has 13 amino acids. CDR1 SNHLY and CDR2 FYNNEI come from the germline V gene. RNA was isolated and reverse transcribed to cDNA, the sequencing template. Produced via immunoSEQ multiplex PCR; TCRdb's table is partial and in-frame only. The sample has 150,000 to 200,000 clones; roughly 60% are singletons. The treatment denotes: oral pan-JAK inhibitor, 5-10 mg twice daily. Here the sequenced sample was CD4+ T cells sorted from blood, taken at approximately week 49, from a patient treated with tofacitinib. The TCR was taken from a human donor with alopecia areata. The rearrangement joins TRBV2 to TRBJ2-2; a weak D match, TRBD1 (6 bases). This CDR3 reads CASGETGPGELFF. The DNA of the CDR3 is TGTGCCAGCGGTGAGACAGGTCCCGGGGAGCTGTTTTTT.